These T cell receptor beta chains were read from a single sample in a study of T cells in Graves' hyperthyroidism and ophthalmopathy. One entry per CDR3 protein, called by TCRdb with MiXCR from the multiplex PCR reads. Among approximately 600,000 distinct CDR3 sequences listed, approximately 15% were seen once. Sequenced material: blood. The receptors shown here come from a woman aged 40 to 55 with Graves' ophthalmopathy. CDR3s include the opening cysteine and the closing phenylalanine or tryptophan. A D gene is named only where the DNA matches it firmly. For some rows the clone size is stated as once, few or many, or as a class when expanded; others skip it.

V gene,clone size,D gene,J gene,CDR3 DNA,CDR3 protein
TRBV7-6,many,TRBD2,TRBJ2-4,TGTGCCAGCGGGGCGGGAGACCAAAACATTCAGTACTTC,CASGAGDQNIQYF
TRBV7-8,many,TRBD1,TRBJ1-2,TGTGCCAGCAGCTTGGACAGGGTGGACTATGGCTACACCTTC,CASSLDRVDYGYTF
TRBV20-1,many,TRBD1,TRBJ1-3,TGCAGAGAAATACAGGGGGCTGGCGACACCATATATTTT,CREIQGAGDTIYF
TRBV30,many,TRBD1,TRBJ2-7,TGTGCCTGGAGTACTGGGACAGGGGGCGAGCAGTACTTC,CAWSTGTGGEQYF
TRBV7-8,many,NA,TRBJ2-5,TGTGCCAGCAGCCCAAGGTCTAGCTCAGAGACCCAGTACTTC,CASSPRSSSETQYF
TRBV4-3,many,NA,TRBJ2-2,TGCGCCAGCAGTCTAACTCGTTCCGACACCGGGGAGCTGTTTTTT,CASSLTRSDTGELFF
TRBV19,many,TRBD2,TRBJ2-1,TGTGCCAGTAGGGATAGCGGGTCCTACAATGAGCAGTTCTTC,CASRDSGSYNEQFF
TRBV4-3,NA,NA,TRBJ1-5,TGCGCCAGCAGCCAAGATCGTGCAGGCTTGCAGCCCCAGCATTTT,CASSQDRAGLQPQHF
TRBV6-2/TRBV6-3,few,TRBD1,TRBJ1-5,TGTGCCAGCAGTTTTCAGACAGGGGGCAATCAGCCCCAGCATTTT,CASSFQTGGNQPQHF
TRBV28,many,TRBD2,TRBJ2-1,TGTGCCAGCAGTTTAGGGACTAGCGGCCGTAGCGAAGGGTTCTTC,CASSLGTSGRSEGFF
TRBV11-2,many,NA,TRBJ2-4,TGTGCCAGCAGCGATGGTACAGGGGAGGACATTCAGTACTTC,CASSDGTGEDIQYF
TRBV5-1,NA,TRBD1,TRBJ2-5,TGCGCCAGCAGCCACCGGGACAGCCAAGAGACCCAGTACTTC,CASSHRDSQETQYF